This T cell receptor (beta chain) was recovered during a study of neurological immune-mediated disorders. From germline, CDR1 is SQVTM and CDR2 ANQGSEA. V lost 5 bases, J lost 0 bases, and 2 bases stayed unmatched. This CDR3 region has 14 residues. TCRdb called the 5' RACE reads again in MiXCR, with one record for every CDR3 protein. The repertoire holds some 25,000 distinct CDR3 sequences, with approximately 7% as singletons. This clonotype was found many times. The source of this sequence is a woman aged 40 to 49 in good health. V and J are TRBV29-1 and TRBJ2-2; 8 positions agree with TRBD2. Sample: PBMCs. CDR3 amino acids: CSVRLASNTGELFF. The CDR3 DNA sequence: TGCAGCGTTAGACTAGCGTCGAACACCGGGGAGCTGTTTTTT.